The 27 T cell receptor beta chains below all came from one sample that was sequenced in a study of early T cells in non-severe SARS-CoV-2 infection (TCRdb year 2021). To prepare the library, 5' RACE was applied. Sequencing was performed on a NextSeq 500. The public reads were reanalyzed by TCRdb: fastp trimming at Q25, MiXCR alignment, in-frame beta chains only. Every entry covers one CDR3 protein and lists the most common genes and DNA from its rows. Here the sample has 60,000 to 75,000 distinct CDR3 sequences; 12% occur a single time. The top ten constitute roughly 6% of the sample. Sequencing was carried out using whole blood. These receptors were taken from an adult who was a healthcare worker with PCR-confirmed SARS-CoV-2 infection or an uninfected control (not recorded which).

V is TRBV5-1 and J is TRBJ2-2; D is undetermined. Germline V gene sequence: CDR1 SGHRS, CDR2 YFSETQ. V was clipped by 0 bases and J by 6 bases, with 6 bases between them. This CDR3 is 13 amino acids long. In DNA, the CDR3 is TGCGCCAGCAGCTTGGATGGTCCCGGGGAGCTGTTTTTT. Translating gives CASSLDGPGELFF.

The CDR3 coding sequence is TGCGCCAGCAGCTTGGTTACAGGGGGCAATGAGCAGTTCTTC. Residues: CASSLVTGGNEQFF. The chain joins TRBV5-1 to TRBJ2-1, with 8 bases matching TRBD1. V gave up 0 bases and J gave up 6 bases; unmatched junction bases: 2. Germline CDR1 and CDR2: SGHRS and YFSETQ. This CDR3 has 14 residues.

This clonotype was recorded a few times. The rearrangement links TRBV19 to TRBJ2-1; D gene unclear. The CDR3 runs 13 residues. Trimming pared 0 bases from V and 5 bases from J, leaving 5 bases between. The germline gives CDR1 LNHDA, CDR2 SQIVND (reference sequence). CDR3 DNA sequence: TGTGCCAGTAGTATAGATCCGGACAATGAGCAGTTCTTC. This encodes CASSIDPDNEQFF.

This clonotype was recorded at least ten times. The CDR3 DNA follows: TGTGCCATCACCCGGGACAGGGGTAACACTGAAGCTTTCTTT. Encoded protein: CAITRDRGNTEAFF. The V call is TRBV10-3, the J call TRBJ1-1; 10 bases line up with TRBD1. Germline V gene lookup returns CDR1 ENHRY and CDR2 SYGVKD. V was pared by 7 bases and J by 2 bases, with 4 bases of the junction left unmatched. The CDR3 totals 14 residues.

This clonotype was detected only a few times. The chain is built from TRBV20-1 and TRBJ1-4; tentative D call: TRBD1 (5 bases). Germline CDR1 reads DFQATT; CDR2 reads SNEGSKA (reference sequence). The V end was cut by 3 bases, the J end by 2 bases, with 7 bases between. The CDR3 consists of 13 residues. CDR3 DNA sequence: TGCAGTGCTAGGCGGGGGACTAATGAAAAACTGTTTTTT. Its translation: CSARRGTNEKLFF.

The rearrangement links TRBV6-5 to TRBJ2-1; the D gene is possibly TRBD2 (5 bases). CDR3 length equals 15 residues. Trimming took 5 bases from V and 10 from J, leaving 21 bases between them. CDR1 MNHEY and CDR2 SVGAGI come from the germline V gene. This CDR3 is CASSRRTGPSEEQFF. Written as DNA, the CDR3 is TGTGCCAGCAGTAGGAGGACTGGCCCGTCAGAGGAGCAGTTCTTC.

This chain joins TRBV27 and TRBJ2-3, with D possibly matching TRBD2 (5 bases). CDR3 length: 14 amino acids. From germline, CDR1 is MNHEY and CDR2 SMNVEV (reference sequence). V shed 5 bases and J shed 5 bases, with 14 bases lying between them. CDR3 in DNA: TGTGCCAGCAGTCAGTGGACTGCGCAAGATACGCAGTATTTT. This translates into CASSQWTAQDTQYF.

This clonotype was seen ten or more times. This chain joins TRBV4-2 and TRBJ2-3; no clear D. Looked up from germline, CDR1 is LGHNA and CDR2 is YNFKEQ. Trimming shortened V by 1 base and J by 0 bases, and 8 bases separated the two germline ends. The CDR3 has 15 residues. In DNA, the CDR3 is TGTGCCAGCAGCCAAGGAAAGGTGAGCACAGATACGCAGTATTTT. Its protein product is CASSQGKVSTDTQYF.

The CDR3 protein is CASSPATGWDRGKETQYF. CDR3 DNA: TGTGCCAGCAGCCCCGCTACAGGATGGGACAGGGGAAAAGAGACCCAGTACTTC. The chain uses TRBV11-2 and TRBJ2-5; 10 bases align to TRBD1. V lost 5 bases and J lost 3; bases outside the gene matches: 15. CDR1 is SGHAT, CDR2 FQNNGV, per germline. The CDR3 has 18 residues.

This clonotype was seen a few times. The chain employs TRBV21-1 and TRBJ2-7; the table gives TRBD2 as D, unverified against the DNA. TRBV21-1 is noted as a pseudogene. The CDR3 extends over 16 amino acids. The DNA for the CDR3 is TGTGCCAGCAGCAAATTAGCGGTGGTGGGACCCTACGAGCAGTACTTC. Residues: CASSKLAVVGPYEQYF.

This clonotype was seen a handful of times. The rearrangement uses TRBV2 and TRBJ2-7; 7 bases align to TRBD2. Trimming at V came to 0 bases and at J to 2 bases, leaving 4 bases not matched to a gene. The CDR3 is 15 amino acids. From germline, CDR1 is SNHLY and CDR2 FYNNEI. CDR3 residues: CASSEAGGDPYEQYF. CDR3 bases: TGTGCCAGCAGTGAAGCTGGGGGGGACCCCTACGAGCAGTACTTC.

The genes are TRBV18 and TRBJ2-1; TRBD2 matches 11 bases. Unmatched junction bases numbered 5, after V lost 4 bases and J lost 6 bases. CDR1 KGHSH and CDR2 LQKENI come from the germline V gene. The CDR3 runs 15 residues. CDR3 bases: TGTGCCAGCTCACTTACTAGCGGGAGTGGCAATGAGCAGTTCTTC. This sequence encodes CASSLTSGSGNEQFF.

This clonotype was detected only a few times. The chain couples TRBV29-1 to TRBJ2-2; D not resolved. CDR1 is SQVTM and CDR2 is ANQGSEA in the germline V gene. This CDR3 contains 13 residues. V was clipped by 3 bases and J by 2 bases, with 7 bases between them. The CDR3 loop is CSVDEKNTGELFF. The CDR3 region has the DNA TGCAGCGTTGATGAGAAAAACACCGGGGAGCTGTTTTTT.

This clonotype was observed at least ten times. The chain carries TRBV30 and TRBJ1-1, with D possibly matching TRBD1 (5 bases). Looked up from germline, CDR1 is GTSNPN and CDR2 is SVGIG (reference sequence). Trimming removed 0 bases from V and 4 bases from J, with 9 bases in between. There are 13 residues in the CDR3. CDR3 DNA: TGTGCCTGGAGTGTATACGGGACCACTGAAGCTTTCTTT. It codes for CAWSVYGTTEAFF.

Written as DNA, the CDR3 is TGTGCCAGCAGCTTAGTCCGGGGGGTCACTGAAGCTTTCTTT. This translates into CASSLVRGVTEAFF. The V gene is TRBV11-2, the J gene TRBJ1-1; D possibly corresponds to TRBD1 (5 bases). Trimming removed 1 base at V and 4 bases at J, with 10 bases between. Germline V gene data show CDR1 as SGHAT and CDR2 as FQNNGV. This CDR3 has 14 amino acids. Full variable domain (rest looked up from reference TRBV11-2 and TRBJ1-1): EAGVAQSPRYKIIEKRQSVAFWCNPISGHATLYWYQQILGQGPKLLIQFQNNGVVDDSQLPKDRFSAERLKGVDSTLKIQPAKLEDSAVYLCASSLVRGVTEAFFGQGTRLTVV.

V usage is TRBV28 and J usage is TRBJ2-1; D gene unclear. Trimming took off 5 bases at V and 4 bases at J, with 3 bases between the two ends. The CDR3 totals 11 residues. Germline CDR1 is MDHEN and CDR2 is SYDVKM. DNA for the CDR3: TGTGCCAGCAGTCCTTACAATGAGCAGTTCTTC. Residues: CASSPYNEQFF.

In its sample, this clonotype was seen many times. The J gene is TRBJ2-2, the V gene TRBV28, with 7 bases matching TRBD1. This CDR3 has 13 residues. The junction had 5 bases not matched to a gene; V was cut back by 5 bases and J by 8 bases. Looked up from germline, CDR1 is MDHEN and CDR2 is SYDVKM. The CDR3 DNA reads as TGTGCCAGCAGTGGATACAGGGGAGGGGAGCTGTTTTTT. Translation gives CASSGYRGGELFF.

Worth noting for this clonotype: No conserved phenylalanine or tryptophan ends this CDR3, so it is likely a read error. V gene TRBV20-1 combines with J gene TRBJ2-3; 11 bases line up with TRBD2. V shed 2 bases, J shed 7 bases, and the junction held 17 bases outside the gene matches. CDR1 DFQATT and CDR2 SNEGSKA come from the germline V gene (reference sequence). This CDR3 region has 18 residues. Written as DNA, the CDR3 is TGCAGTGCTAGAAGTACTAGCGGGAGAGGACAGATGTTATATACGCAGTATTTA. It codes for CSARSTSGRGQMLYTQYL.

This clonotype was detected a few times. The rearrangement uses TRBV12-3 or TRBV12-4 and TRBJ2-7, with TRBD1 identical over 8 bases. With 5 bases clipped from V and 4 bases from J, the junction kept 7 bases outside the gene matches. The CDR3 length is 14 residues. CDR3 nucleotide sequence: TGTGCCAGCAGTGGACAGGGTAAAGGGTACGAGCAGTACTTC. Translated: CASSGQGKGYEQYF.

Many counts were recorded for this clonotype. V gene TRBV3-1 combines with J gene TRBJ2-1; TRBD1 aligns across 7 bases. Germline CDR1 is LGHDT and CDR2 is YNNKEL (reference sequence). There are 12 residues in the CDR3. Trimming took 1 base from V and 13 from J; bases not matched to a gene: 4. The DNA for the CDR3 is TGTGCCAGCAGCCAAGGCCCAGGGGGACAGTTCTTC. This sequence encodes CASSQGPGGQFF.

This clonotype appeared many times. The rearrangement links TRBV19 to TRBJ1-4; no reliable D call. The V end lost 7 bases, the J end lost 0 bases, and 9 bases lay between the germline ends. The CDR3 is made up of 14 amino acids. Germline V gene sequence: CDR1 LNHDA, CDR2 SQIVND (reference sequence). The CDR3 here is CASKARPTNEKLFF. CDR3 nucleotides: TGTGCCAGTAAGGCAAGACCAACTAATGAAAAACTGTTTTTT.

On this clonotype itself: This could be a read error, since a much larger clone is one nucleotide away. The rearrangement links TRBV11-2 to TRBJ2-3; TRBD2 agrees at 8 bases. CDR1 and CDR2 from the germline V gene are SGHAT and FQNNGV. V lost 5 bases to trimming and J lost 5 bases; unmatched junction nucleotides: 3. The CDR3 totals 13 residues. The CDR3 nucleotides read TGTGCCAGCAGCCCCGGGAGGGTAGATACGCAGTATTTT. It codes for CASSPGRVDTQYF.

This clonotype was recorded many times. The chain joins TRBV6-5 to TRBJ1-3; unclear D gene. CDR3 size: 17 residues. Trimming pared 0 bases from V and 0 bases from J, leaving 12 bases between. Germline V lookup: CDR1 MNHEY, CDR2 SVGAGI. Here the CDR3 DNA reads TGTGCCAGCAGTTACTCGAGTCAGCTATACTCTGGAAACACCATATATTTT. It specifies CASSYSSQLYSGNTIYF.

The sample holds many counts of this clonotype. V gene TRBV29-1 combines with J gene TRBJ2-3; TRBD1 matches at 8 bases. CDR1 and CDR2 from the germline V gene are SQVTM and ANQGSEA. The CDR3 extends over 13 amino acids. V trimming: 6 bases; J trimming: 2 bases; junction bases outside the gene matches: 4. The CDR3 region has the DNA TGCAGCGTAGAACAGGGGGACACAGATACGCAGTATTTT. Translation: CSVEQGDTDTQYF.

This clonotype has more than one count but fewer than ten. The chain uses TRBV2 and TRBJ2-3; possibly TRBD1 for D (5 bases). The CDR3 runs to 14 residues. Germline CDR1 SNHLY, CDR2 FYNNEI. V lost 3 bases, J lost 6 bases, and 13 bases lay in between. CDR3 nucleotide sequence: TGTGCCAGCAGTGAGAACAGGCCCCGGGATACGCAGTATTTT. As protein: CASSENRPRDTQYF.

This sequence joins TRBV20-1 and TRBJ2-3, with 13 bases identical to TRBD2. The CDR3 totals 13 residues. Germline lookup yields CDR1 DFQATT and CDR2 SNEGSKA (reference sequence). V was pared by 5 bases and J by 4 bases, with 0 bases of the junction left unmatched. The DNA for the CDR3 is TGCAGTGCTGGACTAGCGGGAGCAGATACGCAGTATTTT. Translated: CSAGLAGADTQYF.

This clonotype was counted between two and nine times. The chain couples TRBV29-1 to TRBJ1-4; D is undetermined. CDR3 size: 11 residues. The V and J ends lost 1 base and 8 bases respectively, with 5 bases between them. Germline V CDR1 and CDR2: SQVTM, ANQGSEA. In DNA, the CDR3 is TGCAGCGTTGAAGCGACAGAAAAACTGTTTTTT. Translation: CSVEATEKLFF.